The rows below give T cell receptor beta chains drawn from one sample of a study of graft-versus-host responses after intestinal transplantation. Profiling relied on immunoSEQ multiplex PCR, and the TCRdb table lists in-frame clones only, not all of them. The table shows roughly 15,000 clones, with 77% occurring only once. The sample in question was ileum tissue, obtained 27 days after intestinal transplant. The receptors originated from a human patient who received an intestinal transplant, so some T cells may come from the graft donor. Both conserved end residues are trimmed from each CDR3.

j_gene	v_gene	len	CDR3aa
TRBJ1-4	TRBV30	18	AGKLPGQGARWATNEKLF
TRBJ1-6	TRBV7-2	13	ASSYLRTGDSPLH
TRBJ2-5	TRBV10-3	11	AISQGPQETQY
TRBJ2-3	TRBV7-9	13	ASSPQPTSTDTQY
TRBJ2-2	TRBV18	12	ASSESYNTGELF
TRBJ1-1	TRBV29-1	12	SVGEVDLNTEAF
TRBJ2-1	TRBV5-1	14	ASSFTSGGTYNEQF
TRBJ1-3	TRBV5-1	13	ASSPAGLSGNTIY
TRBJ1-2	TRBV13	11	ASSRQLNYGYT
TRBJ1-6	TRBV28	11	ASCPFESPIFH
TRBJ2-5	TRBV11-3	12	ASSISGRQETQY
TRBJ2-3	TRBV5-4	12	ASSHGTGPDTQY
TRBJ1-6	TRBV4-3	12	ASSQVAGDSPLH
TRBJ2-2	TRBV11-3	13	ASSFEGGGTGELF
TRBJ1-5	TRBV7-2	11	ASSLQGGQPQH